Shown below are 16 T cell receptor beta chains from a single sample sequenced in a study of blood T cell repertoires in COVID-19. The assay was immunoSEQ multiplex PCR, and TCRdb's table has in-frame clones only and misses some. The data show fewer than 350,000 clones, roughly 90% seen once. The sequenced material came from PBMCs or T cells enriched from blood (not recorded which). The receptors come from a woman aged 30 to 39 who had recovered from COVID-19.

The CDR3 nucleotides are TGTGCCAGCTTCCAGGGACTACTGAGCGGCTACACCTTC. This encodes CASFQGLLSGYTF. The gene calls are TRBV2 and TRBJ1-2; perhaps TRBD1 as D (5 bases). This CDR3 comprises 13 residues. Germline-derived CDR1 and CDR2 are SNHLY and FYNNEI. The V end was cut by 8 bases, the J end by 8 bases, with 18 bases between.

This clone appeared a few times. V is TRBV5-6 and J is TRBJ1-2; D is ambiguous. Trimming shortened V by 7 bases and J by 2 bases, and 12 bases separated the two germline ends. The CDR3 sequence is 13 residues long. CDR1 and CDR2 from the germline V gene are SGHDT and YYEEEE. This CDR3 is CASSQRRNYGYTF. The CDR3 DNA reads TGTGCCAGCTCGCAGCGACGCAACTATGGCTACACCTTC. The whole variable domain, remainder taken from reference TRBV5-6 and TRBJ1-2, is DAGVTQSPTHLIKTRGQQVTLRCSPKSGHDTVSWYQQALGQGPQFIFQYYEEEERQRGNFPDRFSGHQFPNYSSELNVNALLLGDSALYLCASSQRRNYGYTFGSGTRLTVV.

The chain links TRBV19 to TRBJ1-6; tentatively, D is TRBD1 (5 bases). Per germline, CDR1 LNHDA and CDR2 SQIVND (reference sequence). Trimming removed 2 bases at V and 8 bases at J, with 13 bases between. The CDR3 covers 15 residues. CDR3 in amino acids: CASSIIQGGDSPLHF. The DNA for the CDR3 is TGTGCCAGTAGTATAATCCAGGGTGGAGATTCACCCCTCCACTTT.

V gene TRBV23-1 combines with J gene TRBJ2-6; the match to TRBD1 covers 7 bases. TRBV23-1 belongs to the ORF category, with a function that is uncertain. This CDR3 is built from 24 residues. With V trimmed by 2 bases and J by 0 bases, 25 bases remained unmatched. The CDR3 coding sequence is TGCGCCAGCAGTCAAGGATTTCAGTGGGACAGCCCGGTTTATAAGGACTCTGGGGCCAACGTCCTGACTTTC. Its protein product is CASSQGFQWDSPVYKDSGANVLTF.

The chain joins TRBV11-2 to TRBJ2-2; 8 bases map to TRBD1. The germline gives CDR1 SGHAT, CDR2 FQNNGV. The CDR3 is 15 residues long. Trimming took 4 bases from V and 5 from J; bases not matched to a gene: 6. As DNA, the CDR3 is TGTGCCAGCAGCTGGACAGGGAGGTTGACCGGGGAGCTGTTTTTT. Translated, it gives CASSWTGRLTGELFF.

This clone came up once. DNA for the CDR3: TGTGCCAGCTCACCGGGACAGCTTAATGAAAAACTGTTTTTT. It specifies CASSPGQLNEKLFF. The chain is built from TRBV18 and TRBJ1-4; 7 bases are shared with TRBD1. Germline-derived CDR1 and CDR2 are KGHSH and LQKENI. The V and J ends lost 3 bases and 4 bases, in that order; junction bases with no gene match: 2. The length of the CDR3 is 14 residues.

The chain links TRBV11-1 to TRBJ1-6; D is perhaps TRBD1 (5 bases). Looked up from germline, CDR1 is SGHAT and CDR2 is FQDESV (reference sequence). The CDR3 totals 15 residues. Trimming stripped 6 bases from V and 1 base from J, with 10 bases between. CDR3 in amino acids: CASSGAGSYNSPLHF. The CDR3 region has the DNA TGTGCCAGCAGTGGGGCAGGATCCTATAATTCACCCCTCCACTTT.

This rearrangement joins TRBV5-1 to TRBJ2-5, with 7 bases that match TRBD2. In germline, CDR1 is SGHRS, CDR2 YFSETQ. V lost 3 bases, J lost 5 bases, and 10 bases stayed unmatched. The CDR3 is made up of 15 amino acids. The DNA of the CDR3 is TGCGCCAGCAGCTCCGGACTAGTAACGTTGGAGACCCAGTACTTC. It yields the protein CASSSGLVTLETQYF.

The chain couples TRBV5-1 to TRBJ2-7; 12 nucleotides align to TRBD2. Per germline, CDR1 SGHRS and CDR2 YFSETQ. This CDR3 is built from 16 residues. V lost 3 bases and J lost 7; bases outside the gene matches: 11. The CDR3 region has the DNA TGCGCCAGCAGCTCGGGACTAGCGGGTGTGGTTGAAGAGCAGTACTTC. Amino acid sequence: CASSSGLAGVVEEQYF.

The genes are TRBV7-9 and TRBJ2-5; 9 nucleotides agree with TRBD2. Germline CDR1 SEHNR, CDR2 FQNEAQ (reference sequence). After removal of 4 bases from V and 2 bases from J, the junction contained 17 bases not matched to a gene. The CDR3 length is 19 residues. Here the CDR3 reads CASSSPILSVAGGQETQYF. CDR3 sequence (DNA): TGTGCCAGCAGCTCCCCCATTTTATCCGTGGCGGGGGGGCAAGAGACCCAGTACTTC.

The chain joins TRBV29-1 to TRBJ1-5; D is unclear. This CDR3 contains 10 residues. V lost 4 bases and J 11 bases, leaving 9 bases between the germline ends. Looked up from germline, CDR1 is SQVTM and CDR2 is ANQGSEA. The CDR3 is CSVGPRAQHF. The CDR3 nucleotides are TGCAGCGTTGGCCCCCGGGCCCAGCATTTT.

The chain links TRBV27 to TRBJ1-6; 9 nucleotides agree with TRBD1. V lost 3 bases and J lost 4; bases outside the gene matches: 10. CDR3 length equals 18 residues. The germline gives CDR1 MNHEY, CDR2 SMNVEV (reference sequence). The CDR3 reads CASSFGTGRTYYNSPLHF. For the CDR3, the DNA is TGTGCCAGCAGTTTCGGGACAGGGCGAACATATTATAATTCACCCCTCCACTTT.

This chain joins TRBV5-1 and TRBJ2-7; perhaps TRBD2 as D (6 bases). The CDR3 sequence is 13 residues long. The V end was cut by 7 bases, the J end by 4 bases, with 15 bases between. From germline, CDR1 is SGHRS and CDR2 YFSETQ. The CDR3 DNA reads TGCGCCAGCCCCCCCCCGGGGGAGTACGAGCAGTACTTC. Translation gives CASPPPGEYEQYF. Based on the CDR3 plus reference TRBV5-1 and TRBJ2-7, the full variable domain is KAGVTQTPRYLIKTRGQQVTLSCSPISGHRSVSWYQQTPGQGLQFLFEYFSETQRNKGNFPGRFSGRQFSNSRSEMNVSTLELGDSALYLCASPPPGEYEQYFGPGTRLTVT.

The chain employs TRBV19 and TRBJ1-2, with 10 positions matching TRBD1. Trimming took 4 bases from V and 2 from J; bases not matched to a gene: 7. This CDR3 spans 16 amino acids. Germline CDR1 LNHDA, CDR2 SQIVND (reference sequence). The CDR3, as DNA: TGTGCCAGTAGTAAGGGACAGGGGAATGTCAACTATGGCTACACCTTC. It translates to CASSKGQGNVNYGYTF.

The V gene is TRBV10-3, the J gene TRBJ2-2; 9 positions agree with TRBD2. V gave up 8 bases and J gave up 3 bases; unmatched junction bases: 10. CDR3 length: 16 amino acids. Germline V gene sequence: CDR1 ENHRY, CDR2 SYGVKD. DNA for the CDR3: TGTGCCATCGGGTCTGCGCTAGCGGGGTACACCGGGGAGCTGTTTTTT. It is translated as CAIGSALAGYTGELFF.

The chain carries TRBV5-5 and TRBJ1-4; tentative D call: TRBD1 (5 bases). CDR3 length: 19 amino acids. The V end was cut by 3 bases, the J end by 5 bases, with 26 bases between. Looked up from germline, CDR1 is SGHKS and CDR2 is YYEKEE (reference sequence). The CDR3 spells CASSSSPPPVFQGNEKLFF. The CDR3, as DNA: TGTGCCAGCAGCTCTTCCCCCCCACCCGTCTTTCAGGGAAATGAAAAACTGTTTTTT.